This record concerns one T cell receptor (beta chain) sequence. The data derive from a study of blood T cell repertoires in COVID-19. In the study overall: The origin of the acute and convalescent COVID-19 samples was the United States, Italy and Spain. PBMCs, B-cell-depleted T cells, or T cells provided the cDNA or gDNA that made up the material.

The CDR3 consists of 14 residues. CDR1 and CDR2 from the germline V gene are MGHRA and YSYEKL. Trimming removed 1 base from V and 6 bases from J; junction bases left unmatched: 4. In the original analysis: Scientists estimated how many nucleated cells there were by amplifying reference gene primers. Produced via immunoSEQ multiplex PCR; TCRdb's table is partial and in-frame only. V and J calls and clone size are given by that table; D and trimming were obtained from the DNA. Seen here are some 290,000 clones, around 90% observed once, and the top ten hold roughly 1%. Those enrolled in Seattle joined during active infection and were followed longitudinally afterward.

This rearrangement joins TRBV4-1 to TRBJ2-5, with 8 nucleotides matching TRBD1. The source is a woman in her thirties or forties with COVID-19, enrolled during active disease. Sequencing was done on a sample of peripheral blood. The CDR3 region is CASSQADRGKTQYF. The CDR3 DNA reads TGCGCCAGCAGCCAAGCTGACAGGGGAAAGACCCAGTACTTC.